These T cell receptor beta chains were read from a single sample in a study of cytomegalovirus exposure and HLA in healthy donors. Libraries were prepared by immunoSEQ multiplex PCR; TCRdb keeps only in-frame clonotypes and omits some of them. Here the sample spans under 150,000 clones, about 70% being singletons. The material sequenced was PBMCs. These receptors came from a woman in her thirties or forties in good health and CMV-seronegative. The CDR3 runs from the conserved cysteine through the conserved F or W. Fields, in order: V gene, D gene, J gene, clone size, CDR3 protein, CDR3 DNA. The D gene is left open where the match is weak. Size values are once, few and many counts, or a class for expanded clones, and some rows have none.

v_gene: TRBV7-8; d_gene: NA; j_gene: TRBJ2-7; abundance: NA; CDR3aa: CASSPGPFEQYF; CDR3nt: TGTGCTAGCAGCCCTGGGCCCTTCGAGCAGTACTTC
v_gene: TRBV11-2; d_gene: NA; j_gene: TRBJ1-5; abundance: NA; CDR3aa: CASSPGPGDQPQHF; CDR3nt: TGTGCCAGCAGCCCTGGGCCCGGGGATCAGCCCCAGCATTTT
v_gene: TRBV7-7; d_gene: NA; j_gene: TRBJ1-1; abundance: NA; CDR3aa: CASSHDRNTEAFF; CDR3nt: TGTGCCAGCAGCCACGACAGGAACACTGAAGCTTTCTTT
v_gene: TRBV29-1; d_gene: TRBD1; j_gene: TRBJ2-5; abundance: few; CDR3aa: CSVWTGWETQYF; CDR3nt: TGCAGCGTGTGGACAGGGTGGGAGACCCAGTACTTC
v_gene: TRBV27; d_gene: TRBD1; j_gene: TRBJ2-7; abundance: NA; CDR3aa: CASSRLQGEQYEQYF; CDR3nt: TGTGCCAGCAGCCGCCTACAGGGGGAGCAATACGAGCAGTACTTC
v_gene: TRBV7-2; d_gene: NA; j_gene: TRBJ1-5; abundance: few; CDR3aa: CASSRDSSNQPQHF; CDR3nt: TGTGCCAGCAGTCGCGACAGTAGCAATCAGCCCCAGCATTTT
v_gene: TRBV2; d_gene: NA; j_gene: TRBJ2-1; abundance: NA; CDR3aa: CASSVNRRNEQFF; CDR3nt: TGTGCCAGCAGTGTTAACAGACGAAATGAGCAGTTCTTC
v_gene: TRBV28; d_gene: TRBD1; j_gene: TRBJ1-2; abundance: once; CDR3aa: CASDRGDLRLSGGYTF; CDR3nt: TGTGCCAGCGACAGGGGTGATCTCCGTCTCTCGGGGGGCTACACCTTC
v_gene: TRBV19; d_gene: NA; j_gene: TRBJ1-3; abundance: NA; CDR3aa: CASSGTNSGNTIYF; CDR3nt: TGTGCCAGTAGCGGGACTAATAGCGGAAACACCATATATTTT
v_gene: TRBV9; d_gene: TRBD1; j_gene: TRBJ1-1; abundance: few; CDR3aa: CASSRRQGGTEAFF; CDR3nt: TGTGCCAGCAGCCGAAGACAGGGGGGCACTGAAGCTTTCTTT
v_gene: TRBV5-4; d_gene: TRBD1; j_gene: TRBJ1-2; abundance: NA; CDR3aa: CASSLPGQGSGYGYTF; CDR3nt: TGTGCCAGCAGCTTGCCGGGACAGGGAAGCGGCTATGGCTACACCTTC
v_gene: TRBV5-1; d_gene: NA; j_gene: TRBJ2-7; abundance: few; CDR3aa: CASSPIEALNPEQYF; CDR3nt: TGCGCCAGCAGCCCTATCGAGGCCCTAAACCCCGAGCAGTACTTC
v_gene: TRBV4-3; d_gene: TRBD2; j_gene: TRBJ2-1; abundance: few; CDR3aa: CASSQGFGLAGGPNNEQFF; CDR3nt: TGCGCCAGCAGCCAAGGGTTTGGACTAGCGGGGGGGCCAAACAATGAGCAGTTCTTC
v_gene: TRBV25-1; d_gene: TRBD1; j_gene: TRBJ1-2; abundance: NA; CDR3aa: CASSEPPGTGGDGYTF; CDR3nt: TGTGCCAGCAGTGAACCACCCGGGACAGGGGGCGATGGCTACACCTTC
v_gene: TRBV30; d_gene: NA; j_gene: TRBJ1-1; abundance: NA; CDR3aa: CAWSLNTEAFF; CDR3nt: TGTGCCTGGAGCCTCAACACTGAAGCTTTCTTT
v_gene: TRBV5-1; d_gene: TRBD2; j_gene: TRBJ2-1; abundance: NA; CDR3aa: CASSATSGGREQFF; CDR3nt: TGCGCCAGCAGCGCAACTAGCGGGGGGCGTGAGCAGTTCTTC
v_gene: TRBV7-8; d_gene: NA; j_gene: TRBJ2-2; abundance: few; CDR3aa: CASSPGAGELFF; CDR3nt: TGTGCCAGCAGCCCCGGAGCCGGGGAGCTGTTTTTT
v_gene: TRBV29-1; d_gene: NA; j_gene: TRBJ1-1; abundance: NA; CDR3aa: CSGTANTEAFF; CDR3nt: TGCAGCGGGACAGCGAACACTGAAGCTTTCTTT
v_gene: TRBV28; d_gene: NA; j_gene: TRBJ2-5; abundance: few; CDR3aa: CASSQGQETQYF; CDR3nt: TGTGCCAGCAGCCAGGGGCAAGAGACCCAGTACTTC
v_gene: TRBV29-1; d_gene: NA; j_gene: TRBJ2-5; abundance: NA; CDR3aa: CSVEPTEETQYF; CDR3nt: TGCAGCGTTGAACCGACAGAAGAGACCCAGTACTTC
v_gene: TRBV6-6; d_gene: TRBD1; j_gene: TRBJ1-2; abundance: NA; CDR3aa: CASRAGTVKGYTF; CDR3nt: TGTGCCAGCAGGGCCGGGACAGTCAAAGGCTACACCTTC
v_gene: TRBV6-4; d_gene: NA; j_gene: TRBJ1-1; abundance: NA; CDR3aa: CASSVFRHRVNTEAFF; CDR3nt: TGTGCCAGCAGCGTTTTTCGGCACAGGGTGAACACTGAAGCTTTCTTT
v_gene: TRBV19; d_gene: NA; j_gene: TRBJ1-1; abundance: NA; CDR3aa: CASRRGSWTEAFF; CDR3nt: TGTGCCAGTAGAAGGGGTAGTTGGACTGAAGCTTTCTTT
v_gene: TRBV9; d_gene: TRBD2; j_gene: TRBJ2-1; abundance: NA; CDR3aa: CASSPLAGGRYNEQFF; CDR3nt: TGTGCCAGCAGCCCATTAGCGGGGGGGCGGTACAATGAGCAGTTCTTC
v_gene: TRBV7-8; d_gene: NA; j_gene: TRBJ1-2; abundance: NA; CDR3aa: CASSLQTDSYGYTF; CDR3nt: TGTGCCAGCAGCCTTCAGACAGACTCCTATGGCTACACCTTC
v_gene: TRBV9; d_gene: NA; j_gene: TRBJ1-1; abundance: NA; CDR3aa: CASSVDGGRNTEAFF; CDR3nt: TGTGCCAGCAGCGTAGATGGGGGGAGGAACACTGAAGCTTTCTTT
v_gene: TRBV10-3; d_gene: TRBD1; j_gene: TRBJ2-5; abundance: NA; CDR3aa: CAISAPGTVRQEQYF; CDR3nt: TGTGCCATCAGTGCCCCCGGGACAGTTCGTCAGGAGCAGTACTTC
v_gene: TRBV21-1; d_gene: NA; j_gene: TRBJ1-1; abundance: NA; CDR3aa: CQKRHRGLTEAFF; CDR3nt: TGCCAGAAGAGGCACAGGGGGCTTACTGAAGCTTTCTTT
v_gene: TRBV20-1; d_gene: NA; j_gene: TRBJ1-2; abundance: NA; CDR3aa: CSAFLRGGYTF; CDR3nt: TGCAGTGCTTTTCTTCGGGGTGGCTACACCTTC
v_gene: TRBV4-1; d_gene: NA; j_gene: TRBJ1-1; abundance: NA; CDR3aa: CASSPGLAENTEAFF; CDR3nt: TGCGCCAGCAGCCCGGGATTGGCAGAGAACACTGAAGCTTTCTTT
v_gene: TRBV5-1; d_gene: NA; j_gene: TRBJ2-1; abundance: NA; CDR3aa: CASSLGGTSGDNEQFF; CDR3nt: TGCGCCAGCAGCTTGGGGGGGACTTCCGGCGACAATGAGCAGTTCTTC
v_gene: TRBV5-1; d_gene: NA; j_gene: TRBJ1-1; abundance: NA; CDR3aa: CASSFNRERGTEAFF; CDR3nt: TGCGCCAGCAGCTTCAACAGGGAAAGAGGCACTGAAGCTTTCTTT
v_gene: TRBV7-9; d_gene: TRBD1; j_gene: TRBJ1-1; abundance: NA; CDR3aa: CASSWTGMGTEAFF; CDR3nt: TGTGCCAGCAGCTGGACAGGGATGGGGACTGAAGCTTTCTTT
v_gene: TRBV5-6; d_gene: NA; j_gene: TRBJ1-1; abundance: NA; CDR3aa: CASSSGDLAFF; CDR3nt: TGTGCCAGCAGCTCCGGGGACTTAGCTTTCTTT
v_gene: TRBV4-3; d_gene: TRBD1; j_gene: TRBJ1-4; abundance: NA; CDR3aa: CASSRTGAREKLFF; CDR3nt: TGCGCCAGCAGCCGAACAGGGGCGAGGGAAAAACTGTTTTTT
v_gene: TRBV7-2; d_gene: TRBD1; j_gene: TRBJ1-2; abundance: NA; CDR3aa: CASSLDDRGGYTF; CDR3nt: TGTGCCAGCAGCTTAGACGACAGGGGCGGCTACACCTTC
v_gene: TRBV27; d_gene: NA; j_gene: TRBJ1-2; abundance: NA; CDR3aa: CASSLRGSYGYTF; CDR3nt: TGTGCCAGCAGTTTACGGGGTTCCTATGGCTACACCTTC
v_gene: TRBV10-2; d_gene: NA; j_gene: TRBJ1-6; abundance: NA; CDR3aa: CASSEWTGSSPLHF; CDR3nt: TGCGCCAGCAGTGAGTGGACTGGCTCTTCACCCCTCCACTTT
v_gene: TRBV28; d_gene: NA; j_gene: TRBJ2-7; abundance: few; CDR3aa: CASSPRYEQYF; CDR3nt: TGTGCCAGCAGTCCCAGGTACGAGCAGTACTTC
v_gene: TRBV6-5; d_gene: NA; j_gene: TRBJ2-1; abundance: once; CDR3aa: CATSSRGIVNEQFF; CDR3nt: TGTGCCACCTCGAGCAGGGGCATCGTGAATGAGCAGTTCTTC
v_gene: TRBV6-5; d_gene: TRBD2; j_gene: TRBJ2-7; abundance: once; CDR3aa: CASSYSSSGGYEQYF; CDR3nt: TGTGCCAGCAGTTACTCGAGTAGCGGGGGCTACGAGCAGTACTTC
v_gene: TRBV4-1; d_gene: NA; j_gene: TRBJ1-5; abundance: few; CDR3aa: CASSQDQDRGNQPQHF; CDR3nt: TGCGCCAGCAGCCAAGATCAGGACAGAGGCAATCAGCCCCAGCATTTT
v_gene: TRBV4-3; d_gene: NA; j_gene: TRBJ1-2; abundance: NA; CDR3aa: CASSQDVGRDYTF; CDR3nt: TGCGCCAGCAGCCAAGACGTGGGGCGAGACTACACCTTC
v_gene: TRBV6-5; d_gene: NA; j_gene: TRBJ2-2; abundance: NA; CDR3aa: CASSSPPLSTGELFF; CDR3nt: TGTGCCAGCAGCTCCCCTCCTTTGAGCACCGGGGAGCTGTTTTTT
v_gene: TRBV23-1; d_gene: TRBD1; j_gene: TRBJ1-5; abundance: NA; CDR3aa: CASSQSRTGRNQPQHF; CDR3nt: TGCGCCAGCAGTCAATCGCGGACAGGCCGTAATCAGCCCCAGCATTTT
v_gene: TRBV30; d_gene: TRBD1; j_gene: TRBJ1-4; abundance: NA; CDR3aa: CAWSPLTGITTNEKLFF; CDR3nt: TGTGCCTGGAGCCCCTTGACAGGGATAACAACTAATGAAAAACTGTTTTTT
v_gene: TRBV5-1; d_gene: NA; j_gene: TRBJ2-6; abundance: NA; CDR3aa: CASSSAGSGANVLTF; CDR3nt: TGCGCCAGCAGCTCCGCGGGGTCTGGGGCCAACGTCCTGACTTTC
v_gene: TRBV7-3; d_gene: TRBD1; j_gene: TRBJ1-1; abundance: NA; CDR3aa: CASSPTDRVMTEAFF; CDR3nt: TGTGCCAGCAGCCCTACCGACAGGGTTATGACTGAAGCTTTCTTT